This entry lists 29 T cell receptor beta chains sequenced from one sample in a study of blood T cell repertoires in COVID-19. Profiled with immunoSEQ multiplex PCR; TCRdb holds only in-frame clones, not every one. The sample has about 240,000 clones; about 83% are singletons. The source material was peripheral blood. These receptors all stem from a man older than 75 with acute or convalescent COVID-19.

The chain joins TRBV6-6 to TRBJ1-1, with D hard to call. CDR1 and CDR2 from the germline V gene are MNHNY and SVGAGI (reference sequence). This CDR3 spans 13 amino acids. V was shortened by 6 bases and J by 2 bases, with 10 bases between the two germline ends. CDR3 coding DNA: TGTGCCAGCAGGGAGGACGGCAACACTGAAGCTTTCTTT. Protein: CASREDGNTEAFF.

J is TRBJ2-7 and V is TRBV4-1; 7 bases fit TRBD1. With 3 bases clipped from V and 3 bases from J, the junction kept 8 bases outside the gene matches. The CDR3 loop spans 15 amino acids. Per the germline V gene, CDR1 is MGHRA and CDR2 is YSYEKL. CDR3 DNA: TGCGCCAGCAGCCAGTCCGGGACAGTTGGCTACGAGCAGTACTTC. Translating gives CASSQSGTVGYEQYF.

The chain links TRBV18 to TRBJ1-5, with no clear D. This CDR3 has 15 residues. V shed 2 bases and J shed 5 bases, with 13 bases lying between them. Germline lookup yields CDR1 KGHSH and CDR2 LQKENI. This chain's CDR3 is CASSPDGGSYQPQHF. The CDR3 nucleotides are TGTGCCAGCTCACCAGACGGAGGATCCTATCAGCCCCAGCATTTT. The full variable domain, in which reference TRBV18 and TRBJ1-5 provide the parts outside the CDR3, is NAGVMQNPRHLVRRRGQEARLRCSPMKGHSHVYWYRQLPEEGLKFMVYLQKENIIDESGMPKERFSAEFPKEGPSILRIQQVVRGDSAAYFCASSPDGGSYQPQHFGDGTRLSIL.

The chain is built from TRBV6-5 and TRBJ2-3; 10 bases are a match to TRBD2. The V and J ends lost 6 bases and 5 bases, in that order; junction bases with no gene match: 8. The length of the CDR3 is 15 residues. Germline V gene sequence: CDR1 MNHEY, CDR2 SVGAGI. This CDR3 is CASRRQAGGVDTQYF. CDR3 DNA: TGTGCCAGCAGGCGTCAAGCGGGAGGGGTAGATACGCAGTATTTT.

This clone has only one observation. The genes are TRBV5-1 and TRBJ2-7, with 12 bases that match TRBD1. V gave up 1 base and J gave up 5 bases; unmatched junction bases: 4. CDR3 length: 15 amino acids. The germline V gene encodes CDR1 SGHRS and CDR2 YFSETQ. The CDR3 DNA sequence: TGCGCCAGCAGCTTGTCCGGGACAGGGGGCCACGAGCAGTACTTC. It translates to CASSLSGTGGHEQYF.

The chain employs TRBV7-8 and TRBJ2-7; D perhaps matches TRBD1 (8 bases). The V end lost 1 base, the J end lost 4 bases, and 14 bases lay between the germline ends. Germline V gene lookup returns CDR1 SGHVS and CDR2 FQNEAQ. This CDR3 is built from 15 residues. The CDR3 loop reads CASSLGAGQVYEQYF. The CDR3 bases are TGTGCCAGCAGCTTAGGAGCGGGACAGGTGTACGAGCAGTACTTC.

J is TRBJ2-2 and V is TRBV7-3; 8 nucleotides line up with TRBD1. This CDR3 is built from 18 residues. The germline V gene encodes CDR1 SGHTA and CDR2 FQGTGA. V shed 0 bases and J 2 bases; nucleotides not matched to a gene: 8. The DNA of the CDR3 is TGTGCCAGCAGCTTAACCCCCCAGGGGGCTGGCAACACCGGGGAGCTGTTTTTT. It translates to CASSLTPQGAGNTGELFF.

The chain joins TRBV28 to TRBJ1-1; possibly TRBD1 for D (6 bases). Per the germline V gene, CDR1 is MDHEN and CDR2 is SYDVKM. CDR3 length: 14 amino acids. Trimming removed 6 bases from V and 2 bases from J, with 13 bases in between. The CDR3 region is CASRPGTLNTEAFF. As DNA, the CDR3 is TGTGCCAGCAGACCCGGGACACTTAACACTGAAGCTTTCTTT.

This clone was found once. The rearrangement uses TRBV6-6 and TRBJ2-5, with a tentative D call TRBD1 (6 bases). Germline V lookup: CDR1 MNHNY, CDR2 SVGAGI (reference sequence). The V end was cut by 6 bases, the J end by 5 bases, with 16 bases between. The CDR3 is 14 residues long. The CDR3 region is CASSPQGSLETQYF. Written as DNA, the CDR3 is TGTGCCAGCAGCCCCCAGGGGTCCTTGGAGACCCAGTACTTC.

This chain uses TRBV19 with TRBJ1-5, with D possibly matching TRBD1 (5 bases). The V end was cut by 3 bases, the J end by 1 base, with 7 bases between. This CDR3 is built from 14 residues. Germline CDR1 and CDR2: LNHDA and SQIVND (reference sequence). CDR3 region: CASSIGGSNQPQHF. Written as DNA, the CDR3 is TGTGCCAGTAGTATTGGGGGGAGCAATCAGCCCCAGCATTTT.

The chain has TRBV27 and TRBJ2-7, with D possibly being TRBD2 (6 bases). V was cut by 6 bases and J by 4 bases, with 16 bases left in between. CDR1 and CDR2 (germline): MNHEY, SMNVEV (reference sequence). The CDR3 sequence is 14 residues long. The CDR3 sequence: CASSRLAGLYEQYF. The CDR3, as DNA: TGTGCCAGCAGCCGACTTGCGGGATTATACGAGCAGTACTTC.

J is TRBJ1-1 and V is TRBV19; D may be TRBD1 (5 bases). Trimming left V 3 bases short and J 1 base short, with 12 bases between. This CDR3 is 15 amino acids long. CDR1 and CDR2 (germline): LNHDA, SQIVND (reference sequence). Written as DNA, the CDR3 is TGTGCCAGTAGTATTCAAAGGGGCCCGAACACTGAAGCTTTCTTT. Translating gives CASSIQRGPNTEAFF.

This chain uses TRBV11-2 with TRBJ1-4; TRBD1 matches at 7 bases. J gave up 13 bases and V 2 bases, and 13 bases lay outside the gene matches. Germline V gives CDR1 SGHAT, CDR2 FQNNGV. CDR3 length equals 15 residues. The CDR3 region has the DNA TGTGCCAGCAGCTTAAGACAGGGTCCTAACGGCGGACTGTTTTTT. It codes for CASSLRQGPNGGLFF. Variable domain in full (rest from reference TRBV11-2 and TRBJ1-4): EAGVAQSPRYKIIEKRQSVAFWCNPISGHATLYWYQQILGQGPKLLIQFQNNGVVDDSQLPKDRFSAERLKGVDSTLKIQPAKLEDSAVYLCASSLRQGPNGGLFFGSGTQLSVL.

The chain combines TRBV5-5 with TRBJ1-4, with D possibly being TRBD1 (5 bases). The CDR3 is 15 amino acids. With 0 bases removed from V and 3 bases from J, the gap between germline ends came to 9 bases. CDR1 SGHKS and CDR2 YYEKEE come from the germline V gene (reference sequence). The DNA for the CDR3 is TGTGCCAGCAGCTTGGGGCAGGGCTCTAATGAAAAACTGTTTTTT. Translation gives CASSLGQGSNEKLFF.

The chain joins TRBV19 to TRBJ1-5; tentatively, D is TRBD1 (5 bases). Trimming shortened V by 7 bases and J by 1 base, and 17 bases separated the two germline ends. The CDR3 has 16 amino acids. Germline V gene lookup returns CDR1 LNHDA and CDR2 SQIVND (reference sequence). CDR3 coding DNA: TGTGCCAGTAAGAACCAGGCGGGGGGAAGCAATCAGCCCCAGCATTTT. It yields the protein CASKNQAGGSNQPQHF.

This clone was detected once. The chain combines TRBV13 with TRBJ1-4, with TRBD1 matching over 7 bases. CDR1 PRHDT and CDR2 FYEKMQ come from the germline V gene (reference sequence). The junction had 5 bases not matched to a gene; V was cut back by 6 bases and J by 1 base. This CDR3 has 15 residues. The CDR3 is CASSQRQGTNEKLFF. The CDR3, as DNA: TGTGCCAGCAGTCAGAGACAGGGAACTAATGAAAAACTGTTTTTT.

The chain combines TRBV3-1 (or the pseudogene TRBV3-2) with TRBJ2-2; 10 bases map to TRBD1. Losses at the gene ends were 0 bases for V and 5 bases for J; bases not matched to a gene: 9. CDR1 is LGHDT, CDR2 YNNKEL, per germline (reference sequence). This CDR3 has 18 residues. The chain's CDR3 is CASSQDQGQGRRTGELFF. In DNA form, the CDR3 reads TGTGCCAGCAGCCAAGATCAGGGACAGGGGCGTCGGACCGGGGAGCTGTTTTTT.

The chain carries TRBV2 and TRBJ1-3; 8 bases agree with TRBD1. V shed 1 base, J shed 7 bases, and the junction held 6 bases outside the gene matches. The CDR3 length is 15 residues. Germline V CDR1 and CDR2: SNHLY, FYNNEI. The CDR3 DNA reads TGTGCCAGCAGTGAAGTCGGGACAGGCGGCAACACCATATATTTT. It encodes CASSEVGTGGNTIYF.

This chain connects TRBV2 to TRBJ1-5; maybe TRBD1 (6 bases). The V and J ends lost 8 bases and 1 base respectively, with 15 bases between them. The germline V gene encodes CDR1 SNHLY and CDR2 FYNNEI. This CDR3 has 15 residues. CDR3 in DNA: TGTGCCAGCGGTATCCGGGACACCAGCAATCAGCCCCAGCATTTT. It yields the protein CASGIRDTSNQPQHF.

The chain uses TRBV19 and TRBJ2-1, with TRBD2 matching 10 bases. The V gene's germline CDR1 is LNHDA and CDR2 SQIVND (reference sequence). CDR3 length equals 14 residues. V gave up 8 bases and J gave up 4 bases; unmatched junction bases: 5. CDR3 nucleotides: TGTGCCAGTTGCTCACTAGCGGGGTACAATGAGCAGTTCTTC. This translates into CASCSLAGYNEQFF. Full variable domain (rest looked up from reference TRBV19 and TRBJ2-1): DGGITQSPKYLFRKEGQNVTLSCEQNLNHDAMYWYRQDPGQGLRLIYYSQIVNDFQKGDIAEGYSVSREKKESFPLTVTSAQKNPTAFYLCASCSLAGYNEQFFGPGTRLTVL.

The rearrangement links TRBV15 to TRBJ1-4; D is undetermined. V was shortened by 2 bases and J by 5 bases, with 3 bases between the two germline ends. Germline CDR1 LNHNV, CDR2 YYDKDF (reference sequence). This CDR3 comprises 12 residues. This CDR3 is CATSRTNEKLFF. DNA of the CDR3: TGTGCCACCAGCAGAACAAATGAAAAACTGTTTTTT.

The genes are TRBV3-1 (or the pseudogene TRBV3-2) and TRBJ1-1; D is possibly TRBD1 (6 bases). V lost 4 bases and J lost 1, with 10 bases in between. Germline values: CDR1 LGHDT, CDR2 YNNKEL (reference sequence). This CDR3 is 14 amino acids long. The CDR3: CASSLWTENTEAFF. The CDR3 DNA sequence: TGTGCCAGCAGCCTTTGGACAGAGAACACTGAAGCTTTCTTT.

The count of this clone is one. The V gene is TRBV27, the J gene TRBJ1-2; 9 nucleotides align to TRBD1. Germline V gene lookup returns CDR1 MNHEY and CDR2 SMNVEV (reference sequence). Losses at the gene ends were 5 bases for V and 4 bases for J; bases not matched to a gene: 17. CDR3 length: 18 amino acids. The chain's CDR3 is CASSTAQGQGKAPYGYTF. For the CDR3, the DNA is TGTGCCAGCAGTACCGCCCAGGGACAGGGTAAAGCTCCCTATGGCTACACCTTC.

Only one count was recorded for this clone. The chain uses TRBV7-9 and TRBJ1-1, with TRBD1 identical over 8 bases. Germline V lookup: CDR1 SEHNR, CDR2 FQNEAQ (reference sequence). V trimming: 5 bases; J trimming: 1 base; junction bases outside the gene matches: 6. The CDR3 is 15 amino acids. CDR3 sequence (DNA): TGTGCCAGCAGCCCTACCGGGACAGGGAACACTGAAGCTTTCTTT. Its translation is CASSPTGTGNTEAFF. The full variable domain, completed using reference TRBV7-9 and TRBJ1-1, is DTGVSQNPRHKITKRGQNVTFRCDPISEHNRLYWYRQTLGQGPEFLTYFQNEAQLEKSRLLSDRFSAERPKGSFSTLEIQRTEQGDSAMYLCASSPTGTGNTEAFFGQGTRLTVV.

This clone showed up just once. The V and J genes are TRBV6-4 and TRBJ1-3; no clear D gene. The CDR3 extends over 13 amino acids. V dropped 11 bases and J dropped 4 bases, with 15 bases sitting between them. Germline CDR1 MRHNA, CDR2 SNTAGT. The CDR3 DNA is TGTGCCTTAGTCACGGTGTACGGAAACACCATATATTTT. Translating it yields CALVTVYGNTIYF.

On this clone: Sequence at one end of the junction differs from germline and may be a read error. CDR3 in amino acids: CASSYSKEALF. The DNA of the CDR3 is TGTGCCAGCAGTTACTCAAAAGAAGCTCTCTTT. This chain links TRBV6-2 or TRBV6-3 with TRBJ1-1; D not resolved. This CDR3 region has 11 residues. In germline, CDR1 is MNHEY, CDR2 SVGEGT.

The CDR3 loop is CASSLGQGVRNTEAFF. Written as DNA, the CDR3 is TGCGCCAGCAGCTTGGGACAGGGTGTAAGGAACACTGAAGCTTTCTTT. V gene TRBV5-1 combines with J gene TRBJ1-1; TRBD1 matches 7 bases. J lost 1 base, V lost 0 bases, and 6 bases had no gene match. This CDR3 has 16 residues. CDR1 is SGHRS and CDR2 is YFSETQ in the germline V gene.

This chain links TRBV27 with TRBJ2-2, with 7 positions matching TRBD2. CDR1 is MNHEY, CDR2 SMNVEV, per germline (reference sequence). The CDR3 spans 14 residues. Losses at the gene ends were 3 bases for V and 7 bases for J; bases not matched to a gene: 5. The CDR3 sequence is CASSLGGSIGELFF. CDR3 nucleotides: TGTGCCAGCAGTTTGGGCGGGAGCATCGGGGAGCTGTTTTTT.

This chain connects TRBV4-3 to TRBJ2-3; TRBD1 agrees at 10 bases. There are 15 residues in the CDR3. Germline V CDR1 and CDR2: LGHNA, YSLEER. The junction had 2 bases not matched to a gene; V was cut back by 0 bases and J by 5 bases. In DNA, the CDR3 is TGCGCCAGCAGCCAAGAGACAGGGGGCATAGATACGCAGTATTTT. It specifies CASSQETGGIDTQYF.